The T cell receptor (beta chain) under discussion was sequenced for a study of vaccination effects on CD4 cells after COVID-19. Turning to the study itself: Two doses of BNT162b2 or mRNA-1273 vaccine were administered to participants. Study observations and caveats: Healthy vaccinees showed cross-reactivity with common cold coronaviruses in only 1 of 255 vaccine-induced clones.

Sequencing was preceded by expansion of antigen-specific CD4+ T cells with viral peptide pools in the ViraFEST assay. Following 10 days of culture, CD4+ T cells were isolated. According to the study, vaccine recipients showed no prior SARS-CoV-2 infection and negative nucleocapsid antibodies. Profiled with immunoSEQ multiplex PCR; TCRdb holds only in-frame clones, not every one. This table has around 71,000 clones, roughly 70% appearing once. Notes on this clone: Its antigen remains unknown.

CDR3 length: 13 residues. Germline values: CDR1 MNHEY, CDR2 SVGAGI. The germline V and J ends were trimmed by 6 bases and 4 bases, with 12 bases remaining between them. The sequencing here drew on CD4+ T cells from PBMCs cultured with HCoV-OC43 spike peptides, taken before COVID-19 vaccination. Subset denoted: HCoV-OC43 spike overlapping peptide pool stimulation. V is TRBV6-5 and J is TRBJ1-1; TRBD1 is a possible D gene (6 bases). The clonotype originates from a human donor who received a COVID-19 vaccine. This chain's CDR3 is CASSSGVITEAFF. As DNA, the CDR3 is TGTGCCAGCAGCTCAGGGGTTATCACTGAAGCTTTCTTT.